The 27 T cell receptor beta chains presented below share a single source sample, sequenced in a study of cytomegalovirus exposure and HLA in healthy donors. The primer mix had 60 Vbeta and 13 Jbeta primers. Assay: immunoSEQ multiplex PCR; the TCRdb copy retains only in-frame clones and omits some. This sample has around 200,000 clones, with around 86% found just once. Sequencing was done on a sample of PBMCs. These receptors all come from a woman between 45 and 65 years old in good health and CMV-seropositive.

The CDR3 nucleotides are TGTGCCAGCTCCCCTCGAGGGGCTAGCGGGGTAAATGAGCAGTTCTTC. Translating gives CASSPRGASGVNEQFF. This chain links TRBV18 with TRBJ2-1, with 9 bases identical to TRBD2. CDR3 size: 16 residues. With V trimmed by 6 bases and J by 7 bases, 13 bases remained unmatched. The germline CDR1 and CDR2 sequences are KGHSH and LQKENI.

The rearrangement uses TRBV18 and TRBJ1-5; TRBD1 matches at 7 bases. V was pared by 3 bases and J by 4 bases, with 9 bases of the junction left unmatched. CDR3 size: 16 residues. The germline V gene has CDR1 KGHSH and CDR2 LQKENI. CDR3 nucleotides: TGTGCCAGCTCACCCTCCGCCGGGACAGATAATCAGCCCCAGCATTTT. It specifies CASSPSAGTDNQPQHF.

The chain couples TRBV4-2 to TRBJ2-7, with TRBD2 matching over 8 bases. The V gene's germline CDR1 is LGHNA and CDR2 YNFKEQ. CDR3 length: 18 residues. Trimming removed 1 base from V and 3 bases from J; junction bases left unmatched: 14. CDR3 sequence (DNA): TGTGCCAGCAGCCAAGGTTTCGGGGGGGGGCCTCGGGGCTACGAGCAGTACTTC. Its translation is CASSQGFGGGPRGYEQYF.

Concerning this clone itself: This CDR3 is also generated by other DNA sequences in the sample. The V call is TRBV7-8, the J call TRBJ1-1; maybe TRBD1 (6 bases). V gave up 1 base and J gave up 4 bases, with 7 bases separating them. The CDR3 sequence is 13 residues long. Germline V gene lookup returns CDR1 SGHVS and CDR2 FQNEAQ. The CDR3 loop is CASSLGGGTEAFF. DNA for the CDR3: TGTGCCAGCAGCTTAGGAGGGGGCACTGAAGCTTTCTTT.

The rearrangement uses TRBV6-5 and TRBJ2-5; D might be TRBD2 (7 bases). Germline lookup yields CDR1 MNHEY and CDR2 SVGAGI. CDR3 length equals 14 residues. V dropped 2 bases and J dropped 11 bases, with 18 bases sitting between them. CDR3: CASSYGGGPKEQYF. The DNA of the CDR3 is TGTGCCAGCAGTTACGGCGGGGGCCCTAAGGAGCAGTACTTC.

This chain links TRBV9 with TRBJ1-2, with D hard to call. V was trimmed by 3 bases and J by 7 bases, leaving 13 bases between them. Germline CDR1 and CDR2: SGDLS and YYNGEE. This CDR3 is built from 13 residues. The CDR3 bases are TGTGCCAGCAGCGCGTCCCGACAATTTGGCTACACCTTC. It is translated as CASSASRQFGYTF. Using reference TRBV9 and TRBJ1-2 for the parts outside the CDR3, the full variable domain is DSGVTQTPKHLITATGQRVTLRCSPRSGDLSVYWYQQSLDQGLQFLIQYYNGEERAKGNILERFSAQQFPDLHSELNLSSLELGDSALYFCASSASRQFGYTFGSGTRLTVV.

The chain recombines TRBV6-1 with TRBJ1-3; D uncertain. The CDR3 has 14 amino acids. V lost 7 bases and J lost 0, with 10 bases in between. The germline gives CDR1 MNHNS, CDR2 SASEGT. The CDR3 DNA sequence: TGTGCCAGCACCTACGAGAGCTCTGGAAACACCATATATTTT. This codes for CASTYESSGNTIYF.

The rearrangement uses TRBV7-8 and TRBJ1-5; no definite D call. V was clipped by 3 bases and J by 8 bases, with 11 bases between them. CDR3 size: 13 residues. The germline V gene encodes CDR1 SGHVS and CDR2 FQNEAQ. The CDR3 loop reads CASSFILEEPQHF. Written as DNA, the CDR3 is TGTGCCAGCAGCTTTATTTTAGAGGAGCCCCAGCATTTT.

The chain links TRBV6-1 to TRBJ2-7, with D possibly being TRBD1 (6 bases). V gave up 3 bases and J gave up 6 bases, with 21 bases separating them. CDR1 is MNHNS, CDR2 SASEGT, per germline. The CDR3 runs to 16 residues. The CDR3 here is CASSDLTRDMGSEQYF. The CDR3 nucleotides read TGTGCCAGCAGTGACCTCACCCGGGACATGGGCTCCGAGCAGTACTTC.

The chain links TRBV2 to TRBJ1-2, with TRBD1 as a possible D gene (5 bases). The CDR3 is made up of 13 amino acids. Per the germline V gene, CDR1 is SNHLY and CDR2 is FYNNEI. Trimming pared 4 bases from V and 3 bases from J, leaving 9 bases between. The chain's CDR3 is CASSATGDYGYTF. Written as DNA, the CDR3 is TGTGCCAGCAGTGCAACGGGGGACTATGGCTACACCTTC.

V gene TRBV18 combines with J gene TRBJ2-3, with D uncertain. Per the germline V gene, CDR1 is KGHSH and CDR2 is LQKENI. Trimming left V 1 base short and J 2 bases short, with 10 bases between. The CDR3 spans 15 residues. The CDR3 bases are TGTGCCAGCTCACCACTTGCACAGAACACAGATACGCAGTATTTT. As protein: CASSPLAQNTDTQYF.

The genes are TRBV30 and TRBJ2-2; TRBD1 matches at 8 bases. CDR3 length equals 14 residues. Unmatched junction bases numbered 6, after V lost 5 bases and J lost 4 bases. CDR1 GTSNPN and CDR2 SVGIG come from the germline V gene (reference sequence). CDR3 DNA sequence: TGTGCCTGGGGTTACAGGGGGGTCACCGGGGAGCTGTTTTTT. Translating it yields CAWGYRGVTGELFF.

The CDR3 sequence is CASSRGGGVTEAFF. In DNA, the CDR3 is TGTGCCAGCAGTAGGGGAGGGGGAGTCACTGAAGCTTTCTTT. V is TRBV2 and J is TRBJ1-1; possible D gene TRBD1, 6 bases. Between the trimmed V and J ends, which lost 5 bases and 4 bases, there was a span of 14 bases. The CDR3 has 14 amino acids. The V gene's germline CDR1 is SNHLY and CDR2 FYNNEI.

The CDR3 nucleotides are TGCGCCAGCAGCTGGGGGGCTAGCGGGGACAATGAGCAGTTCTTC. The encoded protein is CASSWGASGDNEQFF. V is TRBV5-1 and J is TRBJ2-1; 9 bases align to TRBD2. The ends lost 3 bases at V and 5 bases at J; junction bases unmatched: 6. Per germline, CDR1 SGHRS and CDR2 YFSETQ. The CDR3 is made up of 15 amino acids.

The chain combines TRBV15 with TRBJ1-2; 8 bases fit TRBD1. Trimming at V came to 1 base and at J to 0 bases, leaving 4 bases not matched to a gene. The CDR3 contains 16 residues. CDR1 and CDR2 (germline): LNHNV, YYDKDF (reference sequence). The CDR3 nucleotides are TGTGCCACCAGCAGAGTCATGACAGGGGCTAACTATGGCTACACCTTC. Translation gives CATSRVMTGANYGYTF. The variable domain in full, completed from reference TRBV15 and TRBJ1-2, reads DAMVIQNPRYQVTQFGKPVTLSCSQTLNHNVMYWYQQKSSQAPKLLFHYYDKDFNNEADTPDNFQSRRPNTSFCFLDIRSPGLGDTAMYLCATSRVMTGANYGYTFGSGTRLTVV.

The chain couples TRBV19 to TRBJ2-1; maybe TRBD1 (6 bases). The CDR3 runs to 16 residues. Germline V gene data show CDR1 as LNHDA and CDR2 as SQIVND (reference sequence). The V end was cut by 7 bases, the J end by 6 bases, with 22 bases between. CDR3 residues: CASTPAGGPRGNEQFF. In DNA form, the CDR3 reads TGTGCCAGTACCCCGGCGGGCGGCCCCAGGGGCAATGAGCAGTTCTTC.

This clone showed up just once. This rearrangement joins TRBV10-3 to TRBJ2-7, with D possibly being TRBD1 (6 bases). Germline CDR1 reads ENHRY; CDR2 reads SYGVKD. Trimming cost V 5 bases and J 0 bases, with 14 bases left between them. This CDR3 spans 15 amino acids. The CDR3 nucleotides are TGTGCCATCAGTCAAGGGGACACGAGCTCCTACGAGCAGTACTTC. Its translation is CAISQGDTSSYEQYF.

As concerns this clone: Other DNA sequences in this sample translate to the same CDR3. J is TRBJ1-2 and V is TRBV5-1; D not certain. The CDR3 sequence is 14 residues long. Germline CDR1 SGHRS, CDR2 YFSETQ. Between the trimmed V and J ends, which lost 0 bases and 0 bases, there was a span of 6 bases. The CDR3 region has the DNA TGCGCCAGCAGCTTGGAGGGAGCTAACTATGGCTACACCTTC. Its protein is CASSLEGANYGYTF.

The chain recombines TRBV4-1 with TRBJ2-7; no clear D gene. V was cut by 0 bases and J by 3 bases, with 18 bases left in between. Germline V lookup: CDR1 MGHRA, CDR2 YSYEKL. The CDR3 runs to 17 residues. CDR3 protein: CASSQEHARGRDYEQYF. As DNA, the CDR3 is TGCGCCAGCAGCCAAGAACATGCCAGAGGCCGAGACTACGAGCAGTACTTC.

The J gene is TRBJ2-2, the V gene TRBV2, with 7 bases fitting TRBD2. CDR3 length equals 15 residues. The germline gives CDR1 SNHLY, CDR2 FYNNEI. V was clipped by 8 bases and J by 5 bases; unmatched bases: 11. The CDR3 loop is CASHPAGVGTGELFF. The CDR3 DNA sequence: TGTGCCAGCCACCCCGCGGGGGTGGGGACCGGGGAGCTGTTTTTT.

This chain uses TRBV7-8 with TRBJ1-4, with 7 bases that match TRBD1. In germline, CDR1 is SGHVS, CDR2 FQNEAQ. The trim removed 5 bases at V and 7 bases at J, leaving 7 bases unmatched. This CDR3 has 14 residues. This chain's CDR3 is CASSSRQGGEKLFF. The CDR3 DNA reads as TGTGCCAGCAGCAGCCGACAGGGCGGTGAAAAACTGTTTTTT.

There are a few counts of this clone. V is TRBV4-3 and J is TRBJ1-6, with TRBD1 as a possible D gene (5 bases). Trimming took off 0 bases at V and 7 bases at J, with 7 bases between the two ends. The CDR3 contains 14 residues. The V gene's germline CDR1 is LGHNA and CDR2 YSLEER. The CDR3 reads CASSQDRANSPLHF. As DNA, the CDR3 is TGCGCCAGCAGCCAAGACAGGGCCAATTCACCCCTCCACTTT.

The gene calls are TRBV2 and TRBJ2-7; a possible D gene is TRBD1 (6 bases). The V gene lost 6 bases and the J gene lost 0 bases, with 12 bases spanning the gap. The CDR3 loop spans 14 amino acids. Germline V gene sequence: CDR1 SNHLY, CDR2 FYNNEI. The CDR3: CASRRTANSYEQYF. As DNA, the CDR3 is TGTGCCAGCAGGCGGACAGCGAACTCCTACGAGCAGTACTTC.

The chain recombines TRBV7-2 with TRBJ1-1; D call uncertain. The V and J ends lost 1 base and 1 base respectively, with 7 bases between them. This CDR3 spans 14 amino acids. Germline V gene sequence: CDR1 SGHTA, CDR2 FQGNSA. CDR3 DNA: TGTGCCAGCAGCTTAGTAACAAGGAACACTGAAGCTTTCTTT. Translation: CASSLVTRNTEAFF.

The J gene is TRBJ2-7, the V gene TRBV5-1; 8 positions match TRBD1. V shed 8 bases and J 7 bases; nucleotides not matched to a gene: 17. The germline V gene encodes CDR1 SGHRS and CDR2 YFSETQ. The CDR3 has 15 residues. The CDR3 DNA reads TGCGCCAGTGCTCGCACCGGGACAGGCGGAGGTGAGCAGTACTTC. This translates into CASARTGTGGGEQYF.

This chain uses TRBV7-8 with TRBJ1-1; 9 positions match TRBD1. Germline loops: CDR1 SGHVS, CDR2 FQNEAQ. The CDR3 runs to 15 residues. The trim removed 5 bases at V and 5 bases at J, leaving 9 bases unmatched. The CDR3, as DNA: TGTGCCAGCAGCACAACAGGGGGCGGATGGACTGAAGCTTTCTTT. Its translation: CASSTTGGGWTEAFF.

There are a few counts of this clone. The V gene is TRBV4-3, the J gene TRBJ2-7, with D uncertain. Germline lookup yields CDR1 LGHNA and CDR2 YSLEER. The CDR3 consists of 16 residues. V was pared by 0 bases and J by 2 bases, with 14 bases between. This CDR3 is CASSQDLLLHTYEQYF. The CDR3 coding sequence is TGCGCCAGCAGCCAAGATTTGCTGCTGCACACCTACGAGCAGTACTTC.